Listed below are T cell receptor beta chains from one sample, sequenced in a study of shared clonotypes between healthy human individuals. Sequencing used immunoSEQ multiplex PCR; TCRdb keeps in-frame clones, though not all of them. The sample lists more than 900,000 clones; more than 75% were seen once. Input material: memory CD4+ T cells from PBMCs. The receptors were gathered from a man between 18 and 35 years old in good health. Some clones in this sample may be carry-over from other donors' samples. CDR3s leave out the opening cysteine and the closing phenylalanine or tryptophan. The order of the fields is CDR3 protein, J gene, V gene, D gene. A D gene is named only where the DNA matches it firmly.

ASSPLPSEIGRQPQH,TRBJ1-5,TRBV4-1,.
ASSARQGPTTGYT,TRBJ1-2,TRBV9,TRBD1
ASSRSGGSGREQY,TRBJ2-7,TRBV14,TRBD2
ASSTRDRGRGNTIY,TRBJ1-3,TRBV21-1,.
ASSAAGSSDTQY,TRBJ2-3,TRBV18,.
ASSLGLPTDTQY,TRBJ2-3,TRBV5-1,.
ASSLDVDTQY,TRBJ2-3,TRBV5-1,.
ASSPLRGRGYNEQF,TRBJ2-1,TRBV11-2,TRBD2
SVERVAGGTWNEQF,TRBJ2-1,TRBV29-1,TRBD2
ASSLGTGYNEQF,TRBJ2-1,TRBV7-3,TRBD1
AWSAGEKLF,TRBJ1-4,TRBV30,.
ASSLAKGYEQF,TRBJ2-1,TRBV7-3,.
ASSQVDRGNYEQY,TRBJ2-7,TRBV4-2,TRBD1
ASSLMGRAIQETQY,TRBJ2-5,TRBV28,.
AWKGRDTEAF,TRBJ1-1,TRBV30,.
ASRESRMGTEAF,TRBJ1-1,TRBV2,.
ASSETSLGGTDTQY,TRBJ2-3,TRBV6-1,.